These 31 T cell receptor beta chains were all obtained from the same sample, sequenced in a study of persistence of HIV-infected CD4 T cells (dated by TCRdb to the early 2020s). Taken with the paper, the label for treatment or condition translates to: suppressive antiretroviral therapy. Lysates of CMV-infected fibroblasts were used at about 11 ug/mL for cell stimulation. Nonresponding CD40L-negative CD69-negative CD45RO-high memory CD4+ T cells were sorted as memory populations depleted of antigen-responding cells. The immunoSEQ hsTCRB assay version 4 in survey mode was used to sequence TCRbeta repertoires from genomic DNA. Not all clones reach the TCRdb copy of this immuneACCESS table, which keeps in-frame sequences only. Checked studies attribute under half of the gap to unresolved V genes and leave the rest unexplained. The sample profile shows 30,000 to 35,000 clones; around 82% of them were found once. Around 0.86% of the sample belongs to the ten largest clones.

These receptors have no known antigen. Specimen: CD4+ T cells sorted from PBMCs after roughly 18-hour stimulation, collected from a patient who received antiretroviral therapy. The cell subset or site label corresponds to: CD40L-CD69- CD45RO-high memory CD4 T cells not responding to CMV lysate. These receptor sequences come from an adult man with HIV who was CMV-seropositive.

The chain employs TRBV6-5 and TRBJ1-4, with 7 bases aligning to TRBD1. The CDR3 is made up of 15 amino acids. V was clipped by 0 bases and J by 8 bases; unmatched bases: 6. Germline V gives CDR1 MNHEY, CDR2 SVGAGI. The CDR3 DNA reads TGTGCCAGCAGTTACTCCGACAGGGTGGGCGAAAAACTGTTTTTT. As protein: CASSYSDRVGEKLFF.

The chain is built from TRBV28 and TRBJ2-7; D is perhaps TRBD1 (7 bases). Germline assignment: CDR1 MDHEN and CDR2 SYDVKM. The CDR3 runs to 14 residues. V was pared by 2 bases and J by 5 bases, with 13 bases between. For the CDR3, the DNA is TGTGCCAGCAGTTTAATAGCCAGGGGGGACGAGCAGTACTTC. This codes for CASSLIARGDEQYF.

This chain connects TRBV19 to TRBJ2-3, with D unresolved. Germline V CDR1 and CDR2: LNHDA, SQIVND (reference sequence). The CDR3 runs to 14 residues. V lost 7 bases and J 1 base, leaving 12 bases between the germline ends. In DNA, the CDR3 is TGTGCCAGTATCAACAGTATTCGCACAGATACGCAGTATTTT. Its translation: CASINSIRTDTQYF.

This clone was found a few times. The chain employs TRBV7-8 and TRBJ1-2; no clear D gene. Trimming removed 5 bases from V and 4 bases from J, with 26 bases in between. Germline V lookup: CDR1 SGHVS, CDR2 FQNEAQ. The length of the CDR3 is 18 residues. The CDR3, as DNA: TGTGCCAGCAGCCCAGGAGGGAGTAGTCGGACGGCGATCTATGGCTACACCTTC. The encoded protein is CASSPGGSSRTAIYGYTF.

The rearrangement uses TRBV4-2 and TRBJ2-7; 7 positions agree with TRBD1. The length of the CDR3 is 14 residues. The trim removed 5 bases at V and 4 bases at J, leaving 8 bases unmatched. Germline CDR1 reads LGHNA; CDR2 reads YNFKEQ. CDR3 DNA sequence: TGTGCCAGCAGCAAGACAGGGTTGGGGTACGAGCAGTACTTC. Translation gives CASSKTGLGYEQYF.

This clone was counted a single time. This chain links TRBV7-8 with TRBJ2-7; tentatively, D is TRBD2 (5 bases). The V gene's germline CDR1 is SGHVS and CDR2 FQNEAQ. The CDR3 totals 14 residues. The V and J ends lost 4 bases and 3 bases respectively, with 13 bases between them. This chain's CDR3 is CASSSQSGRYEQYF. CDR3 sequence (DNA): TGTGCCAGCAGCTCCCAAAGCGGACGCTACGAGCAGTACTTC.

Here the CDR3 reads CASSQRLLGSPLHF. The CDR3 nucleotides read TGTGCCAGCAGCCAAAGACTATTGGGGTCACCCCTCCACTTT. The rearrangement links TRBV14 to TRBJ1-6, with D hard to call. V lost 2 bases and J 10 bases, leaving 12 bases between the germline ends. The CDR3 runs to 14 residues. The germline V gene has CDR1 SGHDN and CDR2 FVKESK.

CDR3 in amino acids: CASHSTRRVAGGEAFF. The CDR3, as DNA: TGTGCCAGCCACTCGACCCGCCGGGTCGCAGGTGGTGAAGCTTTCTTT. V gene TRBV28 combines with J gene TRBJ1-1; D gene ambiguous. Germline V lookup: CDR1 MDHEN, CDR2 SYDVKM. The CDR3 spans 16 residues. Trimming left V 8 bases short and J 7 bases short, with 26 bases between. Looking up the rest from reference TRBV28 and TRBJ1-1 gives the full variable domain: DVKVTQSSRYLVKRTGEKVFLECVQDMDHENMFWYRQDPGLGLRLIYFSYDVKMKEKGDIPEGYSVSREKKERFSLILESASTNQTSMYLCASHSTRRVAGGEAFFGQGTRLTVV.

The chain joins TRBV6-5 to TRBJ2-7; tentative D call: TRBD2 (6 bases). From germline, CDR1 is MNHEY and CDR2 SVGAGI. The CDR3 has 15 amino acids. Trimming left V 5 bases short and J 5 bases short, with 19 bases between. The CDR3 here is CASSLNWRVDHEQYF. The CDR3 coding sequence is TGTGCCAGCAGTCTAAATTGGAGGGTTGACCACGAGCAGTACTTC.

Only a few counts were recorded for this clone. J is TRBJ1-6 and V is TRBV9; D perhaps matches TRBD1 (5 bases). The CDR3 is 15 residues long. Trimming removed 0 bases from V and 10 bases from J, with 14 bases in between. Germline loops: CDR1 SGDLS, CDR2 YYNGEE. The CDR3 sequence: CASSVEGRASSPLHF. CDR3 in DNA: TGTGCCAGCAGCGTAGAGGGCAGGGCCTCCTCACCCCTCCACTTT.

This clone was found once. The chain recombines TRBV30 with TRBJ1-6; D is ambiguous. Germline V gene sequence: CDR1 GTSNPN, CDR2 SVGIG (reference sequence). Trimming shortened V by 0 bases and J by 4 bases, and 13 bases separated the two germline ends. The CDR3 extends over 16 amino acids. This CDR3 is CAWSVHGETYNSPLHF. In DNA form, the CDR3 reads TGTGCCTGGAGTGTACACGGGGAAACTTATAATTCACCCCTCCACTTT.

This chain links TRBV6-5 with TRBJ2-3, with TRBD1 matching over 7 bases. Losses at the gene ends were 4 bases for V and 6 bases for J; bases not matched to a gene: 10. The CDR3 contains 15 residues. Germline V CDR1 and CDR2: MNHEY, SVGAGI. The CDR3 bases are TGTGCCAGCAGTTCGCGACAGGGCCTTGAGGATACGCAGTATTTT. Translation gives CASSSRQGLEDTQYF.

The chain recombines TRBV15 with TRBJ1-2, with D perhaps matching TRBD1 (5 bases). The CDR3 is 15 residues long. V lost 5 bases and J 1 base, leaving 14 bases between the germline ends. Germline assignment: CDR1 LNHNV and CDR2 YYDKDF (reference sequence). The CDR3 loop reads CATSPRQGFNYGYTF. In DNA, the CDR3 is TGTGCCACCAGCCCTCGGCAGGGTTTTAACTATGGCTACACCTTC.

This chain joins TRBV5-8 and TRBJ2-7, with D possibly being TRBD2 (6 bases). Trimming removed 4 bases from V and 5 bases from J, with 16 bases in between. Germline-derived CDR1 and CDR2 are SGHTS and YDEGEE. This CDR3 is built from 14 residues. In DNA, the CDR3 is TGTGCCAGCAGCCTCGATCGGGGGTTGCACGAGCAGTACTTC. This gives the protein CASSLDRGLHEQYF.

This chain uses TRBV5-6 with TRBJ2-2, with D uncertain. The CDR3 length is 16 residues. Germline CDR1 is SGHDT and CDR2 is YYEEEE. Between the trimmed V and J ends, which lost 0 bases and 3 bases, there was a span of 12 bases. The CDR3 DNA reads as TGTGCCAGCAGCTTGGCAGTAGGTTTGTACACCGGGGAGCTGTTTTTT. It codes for CASSLAVGLYTGELFF.

This chain connects TRBV7-2 to TRBJ1-2; D is unresolved. The germline CDR1 and CDR2 sequences are SGHTA and FQGNSA. Between the trimmed V and J ends, which lost 2 bases and 2 bases, there was a span of 9 bases. The CDR3 loop spans 14 amino acids. The CDR3 sequence: CASSLLTRNYGYTF. DNA of the CDR3: TGTGCCAGCAGCTTACTTACACGGAACTATGGCTACACCTTC.

The chain employs TRBV7-2 and TRBJ2-7; D might be TRBD1 (7 bases). This CDR3 comprises 15 residues. V lost 2 bases to trimming and J lost 3 bases, with 14 bases between them. Germline-derived CDR1 and CDR2 are SGHTA and FQGNSA. This CDR3 reads CASSLKSGGGYEQYF. CDR3 DNA sequence: TGTGCCAGCAGCTTAAAGTCAGGGGGAGGCTACGAGCAGTACTTC.

The genes are TRBV7-9 and TRBJ1-1, with 8 bases matching TRBD1. CDR1 is SEHNR, CDR2 FQNEAQ, per germline (reference sequence). The CDR3 has 15 amino acids. The V and J ends lost 2 bases and 6 bases, in that order; junction bases with no gene match: 8. The CDR3 reads CASSLRSGGASEAFF. The CDR3 DNA reads TGTGCCAGCAGCTTACGGTCAGGGGGCGCCTCTGAAGCTTTCTTT.

The rearrangement uses TRBV2 and TRBJ2-7; a weak D match, TRBD2 (7 bases). The CDR3 is made up of 15 amino acids. Germline values: CDR1 SNHLY, CDR2 FYNNEI. Deletions cut 6 bases from V and 1 base from J, with 16 bases between. CDR3 region: CASRRRGPASYEQYF. CDR3 sequence (DNA): TGTGCCAGCAGGAGGCGGGGGCCCGCTTCCTACGAGCAGTACTTC.

The V and J genes are TRBV18 and TRBJ1-1, with D maybe TRBD1 (5 bases). Trimming took 6 bases from V and 5 from J, leaving 16 bases between them. Germline V gene data show CDR1 as KGHSH and CDR2 as LQKENI. The CDR3 extends over 14 amino acids. The CDR3 DNA is TGTGCCAGCTCCCCCCTCGGGGCTGATACTGAAGCTTTCTTT. It specifies CASSPLGADTEAFF.

The V and J genes are TRBV7-9 and TRBJ1-1; tentatively, D is TRBD1 (5 bases). CDR1 SEHNR and CDR2 FQNEAQ come from the germline V gene (reference sequence). Trimming took off 2 bases at V and 11 bases at J, with 12 bases between the two ends. CDR3 length: 12 residues. DNA for the CDR3: TGTGCCAGCAGCTTAATTGGGGGGTCGGCTTTCTTT. Its protein is CASSLIGGSAFF. The full variable domain, in which reference TRBV7-9 and TRBJ1-1 provide the parts outside the CDR3, is DTGVSQNPRHKITKRGQNVTFRCDPISEHNRLYWYRQTLGQGPEFLTYFQNEAQLEKSRLLSDRFSAERPKGSFSTLEIQRTEQGDSAMYLCASSLIGGSAFFGQGTRLTVV.

This clone has just a few counts. The CDR3 DNA sequence: TGCGCCAGCAGCTCCCGGGGACAGGGGAGAGATACGCAGTATTTT. It translates to CASSSRGQGRDTQYF. The chain employs TRBV5-1 and TRBJ2-3; 10 nucleotides line up with TRBD1. The CDR3 is made up of 15 amino acids. The V gene's germline CDR1 is SGHRS and CDR2 YFSETQ. Losses at the gene ends were 3 bases for V and 5 bases for J; bases not matched to a gene: 6.

The chain recombines TRBV4-3 with TRBJ2-1; 7 positions agree with TRBD2. V lost 3 bases to trimming and J lost 9 bases; unmatched junction nucleotides: 5. The CDR3 is 13 residues long. Germline loops: CDR1 LGHNA, CDR2 YSLEER. This chain's CDR3 is CASSQIPGGEQFF. CDR3 DNA sequence: TGCGCCAGCAGCCAGATACCGGGGGGTGAGCAGTTCTTC.

The chain has TRBV19 and TRBJ1-1, with 8 bases that match TRBD1. The CDR3 is made up of 13 amino acids. V lost 5 bases and J lost 8; bases outside the gene matches: 7. Germline V lookup: CDR1 LNHDA, CDR2 SQIVND (reference sequence). CDR3 amino acids: CASSSQGAREAFF. CDR3 DNA sequence: TGTGCCAGTAGTTCCCAGGGGGCGAGGGAAGCTTTCTTT.

The V gene is TRBV4-2, the J gene TRBJ1-1; a weak D match, TRBD1 (6 bases). Germline CDR1 reads LGHNA; CDR2 reads YNFKEQ. This CDR3 comprises 16 residues. V gave up 2 bases and J gave up 4 bases, with 17 bases separating them. CDR3 DNA: TGTGCCAGCAGCCAATCCCAAGGGGGGACCTCCACTGAAGCTTTCTTT. Translation gives CASSQSQGGTSTEAFF.

The rearrangement links TRBV20-1 to TRBJ1-1; tentatively, D is TRBD1 (5 bases). Germline assignment: CDR1 DFQATT and CDR2 SNEGSKA (reference sequence). V lost 6 bases and J lost 3, with 8 bases in between. This CDR3 has 11 amino acids. The CDR3 DNA sequence: TGCAGTGCCGGGGGGGACACTGAAGCTTTCTTT. As protein: CSAGGDTEAFF.

The gene calls are TRBV7-2 and TRBJ1-1, with D possibly matching TRBD1 (6 bases). Looked up from germline, CDR1 is SGHTA and CDR2 is FQGNSA. This CDR3 spans 15 amino acids. V was trimmed by 2 bases and J by 5 bases, leaving 15 bases between them. CDR3 sequence: CASSLLPGGGTEAFF. CDR3 nucleotide sequence: TGTGCCAGCAGCTTACTACCGGGAGGGGGAACTGAAGCTTTCTTT.

This chain links TRBV6-5 with TRBJ1-2, with TRBD1 identical over 9 bases. Germline lookup yields CDR1 MNHEY and CDR2 SVGAGI. The J segment lost 7 bases and the V segment lost 6 bases, leaving 3 bases of the junction unmatched. The CDR3 sequence is 12 residues long. CDR3 residues: CASSRDRAGYTF. The CDR3 DNA is TGTGCCAGCAGCAGGGACAGGGCTGGCTACACCTTC.

The V and J genes are TRBV30 and TRBJ1-4; D possibly corresponds to TRBD1 (5 bases). Germline CDR1 reads GTSNPN; CDR2 reads SVGIG (reference sequence). The ends were cut back, 1 base at V and 5 bases at J, with 17 bases in the middle. There are 16 residues in the CDR3. CDR3 residues: CAWSGTSGQGNEKLFF. CDR3 DNA sequence: TGTGCCTGGAGTGGGACCTCGGGGCAGGGAAATGAAAAACTGTTTTTT.

CDR3 region: CASSQLPGQGPTIYF. DNA of the CDR3: TGCGCCAGCAGCCAACTCCCGGGACAGGGACCCACCATATATTTT. V gene TRBV4-1 combines with J gene TRBJ1-3; 9 bases are a match to TRBD1. The CDR3 is 15 amino acids. The V gene's germline CDR1 is MGHRA and CDR2 YSYEKL. The V and J ends lost 2 bases and 9 bases, in that order; junction bases with no gene match: 8.

The chain links TRBV6-2 or TRBV6-3 to TRBJ2-7; 8 bases map to TRBD2. V lost 4 bases and J lost 4; bases outside the gene matches: 3. CDR1 and CDR2 (germline): MNHEY, SVGEGT. This CDR3 has 13 amino acids. DNA for the CDR3: TGTGCCAGCAGTTCCGGGACTAGGTACGAGCAGTACTTC. Encoded protein: CASSSGTRYEQYF.